Below are 6 T cell receptor beta chains sequenced from a single sample in a study of cytomegalovirus exposure and HLA in healthy donors. With 60 Vbeta and 13 Jbeta primers, the PCR was carried out. Measured with immunoSEQ multiplex PCR; TCRdb has only the in-frame clones, and not every one. The table shows about 160,000 clones, with approximately 80% occurring only once. Sequencing was carried out using PBMCs. Source of these receptors: a male donor in good health and CMV-seropositive.

This chain uses TRBV7-8 with TRBJ1-5; 9 nucleotides agree with TRBD1. Trimming cost V 0 bases and J 4 bases; bases outside gene matches: 1. CDR3 length equals 15 residues. Germline assignment: CDR1 SGHVS and CDR2 FQNEAQ. The CDR3 protein is CASSLAGQGNQPQHF. The CDR3 coding sequence is TGTGCCAGCAGCTTAGCGGGACAGGGAAATCAGCCCCAGCATTTT.

This clone was counted a few times. CDR3 in DNA: TGTGCCTGGAGTGTACAGGGGCGGTCACCCCTCCACTTT. This translates into CAWSVQGRSPLHF. The V and J genes are TRBV30 and TRBJ1-6, with 7 bases lining up with TRBD1. Germline V gene lookup returns CDR1 GTSNPN and CDR2 SVGIG (reference sequence). The CDR3 runs to 13 residues. J lost 10 bases, V lost 0 bases, and 3 bases had no gene match.

The V call is TRBV6-1, the J call TRBJ2-1; the D gene is possibly TRBD1 (6 bases). Germline CDR1 MNHNS, CDR2 SASEGT. The CDR3 spans 13 residues. V lost 4 bases and J 8 bases, leaving 12 bases between the germline ends. The CDR3 sequence is CASSATTGYEQFF. In DNA, the CDR3 is TGTGCCAGCAGTGCTACTACAGGGTATGAGCAGTTCTTC.

The genes are TRBV5-8 and TRBJ2-1, with D hard to call. Germline lookup yields CDR1 SGHTS and CDR2 YDEGEE. There are 13 residues in the CDR3. The V end was cut by 2 bases, the J end by 2 bases, with 5 bases between. The CDR3 coding sequence is TGTGCCAGCAGCTTACTGCCCTACAATGAGCAGTTCTTC. It translates to CASSLLPYNEQFF.

The chain couples TRBV15 to TRBJ1-5; D unclear. Between the trimmed V and J ends, which lost 0 bases and 5 bases, there was a span of 5 bases. Germline CDR1 reads LNHNV; CDR2 reads YYDKDF (reference sequence). This CDR3 has 13 amino acids. The CDR3 loop reads CATSRDSYQPQHF. CDR3 DNA sequence: TGTGCCACCAGCAGAGACAGTTATCAGCCCCAGCATTTT.

This clone was found once. This sequence joins TRBV29-1 and TRBJ2-7, with 8 nucleotides matching TRBD2. This CDR3 has 13 residues. Trimming took 1 base from V and 6 from J; bases not matched to a gene: 5. Looked up from germline, CDR1 is SQVTM and CDR2 is ANQGSEA. DNA for the CDR3: TGCAGCGTTGAAGCGGGACTAGGACGCGAGCAGTACTTC. This codes for CSVEAGLGREQYF.